Listed below are T cell receptor beta chains from one sample, sequenced in a study of blood T cell repertoires in COVID-19. Clones were read by immunoSEQ multiplex PCR, and TCRdb kept only the in-frame ones, dropping some. The sample contains about 83,000 clones, about 76% of which appear only once. The sequenced material came from peripheral blood. These receptor sequences come from a woman of 80 years or more with active or convalescent COVID-19. CDR3s include the opening cysteine and the closing phenylalanine or tryptophan. Only part of the rows carry a size: once, few, many, or a class if the clone is expanded.

V	size	J	CDR3
TRBV7-2	NA	TRBJ2-5	CASSLEVGEETQYF
TRBV6-6	once	TRBJ1-6	CASSSGQPSSPLHF
TRBV19	NA	TRBJ1-2	CASSIVGAGRERGYTF
TRBV11-2	NA	TRBJ2-1	CASSRTTGAYNEQFF
TRBV13	NA	TRBJ2-2	CASKAQGSGELFF
TRBV18	many	TRBJ1-2	CASSPGQGLIGYTF
TRBV11-2	NA	TRBJ1-5	CASSVGGSNQPQHF
TRBV12-3/TRBV12-4	NA	TRBJ1-2	CASEGQLYGYTF
TRBV5-4	NA	TRBJ2-3	CASSFNSGGAVTDTQYF
TRBV7-2	NA	TRBJ1-2	CASSLAAANYGYTF
TRBV6-2/TRBV6-3	NA	TRBJ1-1	CASSYIGGAAEAFF
TRBV11-2	NA	TRBJ2-1	CASSPLNEQFF
TRBV5-1	once	TRBJ2-7	CASSAGLAENYEQYF
TRBV10-3	NA	TRBJ1-1	CATAAAFMNTEAFF
TRBV5-6	few	TRBJ1-5	CASSFGGNQPQHF
TRBV10-3	many	TRBJ2-3	CAIRESRDRDTDTQYF
TRBV24-1	NA	TRBJ2-3	CATSGGLGSSTDTQYF
TRBV15	NA	TRBJ2-5	CATSRERTSVGTQYF
TRBV12-3/TRBV12-4	NA	TRBJ2-7	CASSQQPSYEQYF
TRBV7-2	NA	TRBJ1-4	CASSPKGGEKLFF